A single T cell receptor (beta chain) is shown here with its context. TCRdb's table, derived via immunoSEQ multiplex PCR, lists solely in-frame clones and lacks some. The data contain hundreds of thousands of clones, 74% of them singletons. Subsets obtained from CD4+ cells comprised CD45RA+ naive and CD45RA-negative memory cells. The data stem from a study of shared clonotypes between healthy human individuals. Trimming shortened V by 5 bases and J by 4 bases, and 11 bases separated the two germline ends. This CDR3 spans 13 amino acids. Germline V gives CDR1 SEHNR, CDR2 FQNEAQ (reference sequence). The origin of this receptor is a woman between 25 and 40 years old in good health. The sample was memory CD4+ T cells sorted from blood. Subset specified: CD45RA-negative fraction. The chain links TRBV7-9 to TRBJ1-1, with D unresolved. The CDR3: CASSLDMGTEAFF. CDR3 bases: TGTGCCAGCAGCCTCGACATGGGCACTGAAGCTTTCTTT.